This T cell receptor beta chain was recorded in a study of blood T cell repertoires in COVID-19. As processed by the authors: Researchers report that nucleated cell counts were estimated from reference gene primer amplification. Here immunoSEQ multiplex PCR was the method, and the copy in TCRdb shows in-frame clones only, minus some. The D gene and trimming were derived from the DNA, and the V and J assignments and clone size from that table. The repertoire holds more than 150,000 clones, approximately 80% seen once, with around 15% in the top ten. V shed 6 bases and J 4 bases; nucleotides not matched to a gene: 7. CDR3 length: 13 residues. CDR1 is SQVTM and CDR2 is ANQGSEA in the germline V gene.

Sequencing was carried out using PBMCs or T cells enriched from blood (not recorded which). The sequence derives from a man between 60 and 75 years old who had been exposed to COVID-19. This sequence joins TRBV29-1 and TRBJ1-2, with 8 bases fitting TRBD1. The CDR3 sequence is CSVGTGGSYGYTF. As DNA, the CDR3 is TGCAGCGTCGGGACAGGAGGGTCCTATGGCTACACCTTC.